The entry that follows covers one T cell receptor (beta chain) sequence. The sample is drawn from a study of blood T cell repertoires in COVID-19. Study overall: Acute and convalescent COVID-19 specimens originated in the United States, Italy and Spain.

As originally analysed: Nucleated cell number was recorded as an estimate derived from reference gene primer amplification. Sequenced by immunoSEQ multiplex PCR; TCRdb stores in-frame clones only, minus some. The V and J calls and the clone size are those of that table, but D and trimming were determined from the DNA. The sample lists more than 55,000 clones; over 75% were seen once. This CDR3 spans 17 amino acids. Germline CDR1 LGHDT, CDR2 YNNKEL (reference sequence). The V and J ends lost 4 bases and 0 bases respectively, with 13 bases between them. The chain carries TRBV3-1 (or the pseudogene TRBV3-2) and TRBJ2-6; TRBD1 is a possible D gene (7 bases). The sample was peripheral blood. This sequence was found in a man at least 80 years old with active or convalescent COVID-19. The DNA for the CDR3 is TGTGCCAGCAGCCGCGTGCAGGGGGGCTCTGGGGCCAACGTCCTGACTTTC. Translated: CASSRVQGGSGANVLTF.